This T cell receptor (beta chain) was sequenced in a study of early T cells in non-severe SARS-CoV-2 infection. Background on the study: Unsorted whole-blood RNA was sequenced in bulk, leaving chains unpaired.

Tagging with unique molecular identifiers was applied to individual cDNA molecules. TCRdb redid the calling of the 5' RACE reads with MiXCR, one entry per CDR3 protein. The sample includes over 90,000 distinct CDR3 sequences, approximately 12% of them seen just once. The CDR3 spans 13 residues. Trimming pared 5 bases from V and 6 bases from J, leaving 13 bases between. Per the germline V gene, CDR1 is SGHVS and CDR2 is FNYEAQ. The TCR originated in an adult who was a healthcare worker with PCR-confirmed SARS-CoV-2 infection or an uninfected control (not recorded which). The chain employs TRBV7-6 and TRBJ1-1; TRBD1 is a possible D gene (6 bases). The sample was whole blood, taken at baseline. The CDR3 loop reads CASSAQGSAEAFF. The CDR3 DNA reads TGTGCCAGCAGCGCACAGGGCAGCGCTGAAGCTTTCTTT.